This TCR beta chain was captured in a study of CD8 T cells in Susac syndrome. When the RNA was reverse transcribed, random hexamers were used with an input of roughly 0.45 to 1 ug. The TCR beta CDR3 was amplified by immunoSEQ multiplex PCR across 54 Vbeta, 13 Jbeta. TCRdb analysed the immunoSEQ multiplex PCR reads with MiXCR anew, one entry per CDR3 protein. Of 150,000 to 200,000 distinct CDR3 sequences in the sample, over 85% were seen once. As to this clonotype: Antigen specificity is unknown.

The study, taken as a whole, reports: The study conceded that its TCR sequencing and HLA analysis involved relatively few individuals.

Sequencing of TCR beta, carried out with a high-throughput approach, was applied to CD8+ and CD4+ T cells from the blood. TEMRA cells were FACS-enriched and CD8+ and CD4+ T cells negatively isolated. The TCR was taken from a human donor in good health. The sequencing input was CD4+ T cells from PBMCs.

The CDR3: CASSNQGGTGELFF. DNA of the CDR3: TGTGCCAGCAGTAACCAGGGGGGCACCGGGGAGCTGTTTTTT. The J gene is TRBJ2-2, the V gene TRBV25-1, with D possibly TRBD1 on 7 matching bases. The CDR3 runs to 14 residues. V lost 5 bases, J lost 4 bases, and 11 bases lay in between. The germline V gene has CDR1 MGHDK and CDR2 SYGVNS.